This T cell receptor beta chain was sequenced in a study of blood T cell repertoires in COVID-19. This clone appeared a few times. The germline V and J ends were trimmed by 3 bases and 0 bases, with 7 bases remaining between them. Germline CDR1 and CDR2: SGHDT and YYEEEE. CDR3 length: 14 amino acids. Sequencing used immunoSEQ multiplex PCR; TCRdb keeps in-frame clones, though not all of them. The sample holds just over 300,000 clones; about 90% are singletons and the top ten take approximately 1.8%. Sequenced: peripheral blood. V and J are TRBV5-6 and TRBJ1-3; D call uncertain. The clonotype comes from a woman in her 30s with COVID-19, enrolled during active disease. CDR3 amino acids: CASSSTSSGNTIYF. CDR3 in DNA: TGTGCCAGCAGCTCGACAAGCTCTGGAAACACCATATATTTT.